The 18 T cell receptor beta chains below all came from one sample that was sequenced in a study of blood T cell repertoires in COVID-19 (dated by TCRdb to 2020 to 2021). Preparation of the library involved the immunoSEQ multiplex PCR assay. TCRdb's version of the immuneACCESS table is confined to in-frame rearrangements and falls short of the full clone set. An unresolved V gene accounts for under half of the shortfall where checked; the remainder is of unknown origin. The sample table holds roughly 200,000 clones, of which roughly four fifths were seen once. The top ten constitute about an eighth of the sample. The sample consisted of PBMCs or T cells enriched from blood (not recorded which). The receptors here all came from a man between 35 and 55 years old who had recovered from COVID-19.

The table lists this clone with a few counts. The chain has TRBV2 and TRBJ1-6, with D perhaps matching TRBD1 (6 bases). Per the germline V gene, CDR1 is SNHLY and CDR2 is FYNNEI. The V end lost 2 bases, the J end lost 7 bases, and 12 bases lay between the germline ends. The CDR3 extends over 15 amino acids. CDR3 in amino acids: CASSETRGRNSPLHF. In DNA form, the CDR3 reads TGTGCCAGCAGTGAAACCAGGGGCCGCAATTCACCCCTCCACTTT. The whole variable domain, remainder taken from reference TRBV2 and TRBJ1-6, is EPEVTQTPSHQVTQMGQEVILRCVPISNHLYFYWYRQILGQKVEFLVSFYNNEISEKSEIFDDQFSVERPDGSNFTLKIRSTKLEDSAMYFCASSETRGRNSPLHFGNGTRLTVT.

This clone was seen a single time. The genes are TRBV30 and TRBJ1-1; D is unclear. With 3 bases removed from V and 0 bases from J, the gap between germline ends came to 11 bases. The germline gives CDR1 GTSNPN, CDR2 SVGIG (reference sequence). The CDR3 runs 14 residues. The CDR3 sequence is CAWSQYSVNTEAFF. As DNA, the CDR3 is TGTGCCTGGAGCCAGTATAGCGTGAACACTGAAGCTTTCTTT.

The V gene is TRBV10-2, the J gene TRBJ2-7, with 10 bases that match TRBD1. The CDR3 is 14 residues long. Germline V gene sequence: CDR1 WSHSY, CDR2 SAAADI. The V segment lost 5 bases and the J segment 4 bases; nucleotides outside the gene matches: 5. CDR3 residues: CASSFSGQGYEQYF. DNA for the CDR3: TGCGCCAGCAGTTTCTCGGGACAGGGGTACGAGCAGTACTTC.

The rearrangement uses TRBV5-1 and TRBJ2-2, with TRBD1 matching 10 bases. The CDR3 spans 18 residues. The germline V gene has CDR1 SGHRS and CDR2 YFSETQ. The ends lost 4 bases at V and 6 bases at J; junction bases unmatched: 15. The CDR3 reads CASSPTVPGQGLAGELFF. Here the CDR3 DNA reads TGCGCCAGCAGCCCCACGGTCCCGGGACAGGGGTTGGCCGGGGAGCTGTTTTTT.

J is TRBJ1-2 and V is TRBV9, with TRBD1 as a possible D gene (6 bases). The CDR3 is 14 amino acids. Trimming cost V 5 bases and J 8 bases, with 19 bases left between them. Germline V lookup: CDR1 SGDLS, CDR2 YYNGEE. CDR3 amino acids: CASRDQTGTLGYTF. The DNA of the CDR3 is TGTGCCAGCAGGGATCAAACCGGGACACTCGGCTACACCTTC.

This chain uses TRBV15 with TRBJ2-7; D gene uncertain. This CDR3 region has 13 residues. V was clipped by 4 bases and J by 3 bases, with 10 bases between them. In germline, CDR1 is LNHNV, CDR2 YYDKDF (reference sequence). Written as DNA, the CDR3 is TGTGCCACCAGCATCGACAAGTACTACGAGCAGTACGTC. Residues: CATSIDKYYEQYV.

This chain connects TRBV15 to TRBJ1-6; maybe TRBD1 (6 bases). Trimming left V 4 bases short and J 0 bases short, with 16 bases between. The CDR3 has 18 amino acids. Germline values: CDR1 LNHNV, CDR2 YYDKDF (reference sequence). CDR3 residues: CATSTRSGQSSYNSPLHF. The CDR3 DNA is TGTGCCACCAGCACGAGGAGCGGACAGAGCTCCTATAATTCACCCCTCCACTTT.

This clone was observed a handful of times. The chain recombines TRBV27 with TRBJ1-5; TRBD1 is a possible D gene (6 bases). Germline lookup yields CDR1 MNHEY and CDR2 SMNVEV (reference sequence). This CDR3 has 12 amino acids. V gave up 10 bases and J gave up 6 bases, with 13 bases separating them. CDR3 in DNA: TGTGCCATTGGGGGCAGGGGTCAGCCCCAGCATTTT. Translation gives CAIGGRGQPQHF.

V is TRBV27 and J is TRBJ1-2, with TRBD1 matching over 9 bases. With 3 bases clipped from V and 6 bases from J, the junction kept 8 bases outside the gene matches. Germline CDR1 MNHEY, CDR2 SMNVEV (reference sequence). This CDR3 region has 15 residues. Here the CDR3 reads CASSFYGTGQDGYTF. CDR3 DNA sequence: TGTGCCAGCAGTTTCTACGGGACAGGGCAGGATGGCTACACCTTC.

This clone was seen a single time. The rearrangement uses TRBV10-3 and TRBJ2-1; D unclear. V was shortened by 1 base and J by 3 bases, with 7 bases between the two germline ends. The CDR3 is 14 amino acids. Germline V lookup: CDR1 ENHRY, CDR2 SYGVKD. CDR3 DNA sequence: TGTGCCATCAGTGAGTACGTAGACTACAATGAGCAGTTCTTC. Translation gives CAISEYVDYNEQFF.

The chain employs TRBV5-1 and TRBJ2-2; 11 bases agree with TRBD1. Germline V CDR1 and CDR2: SGHRS, YFSETQ. CDR3 length equals 17 residues. V gave up 1 base and J gave up 5 bases; unmatched junction bases: 7. The CDR3, as DNA: TGCGCCAGCAGCTTGAGGACCGGGACAGGGGGTACCGGGGAGCTGTTTTTT. Its protein is CASSLRTGTGGTGELFF.

Comment on this clone: Other DNA sequences of this sample code for an identical CDR3. The rearrangement joins TRBV7-9 to TRBJ2-3, with D hard to call. Per germline, CDR1 SEHNR and CDR2 FQNEAQ (reference sequence). Trimming pared 1 base from V and 1 base from J, leaving 6 bases between. The CDR3 sequence is 14 residues long. The CDR3 protein is CASSLGQGTDTQYF. Here the CDR3 DNA reads TGTGCCAGCAGCTTAGGCCAGGGCACAGATACGCAGTATTTT.

This clone was picked up one time. The chain recombines TRBV7-6 with TRBJ2-5; 9 nucleotides agree with TRBD1. The V gene end was trimmed by 3 bases and the J gene end by 3 bases; junction bases not matched to a gene: 20. Germline assignment: CDR1 SGHVS and CDR2 FNYEAQ. The CDR3 is 20 amino acids. Written as DNA, the CDR3 is TGTGCCAGCAGCTTGGTAGGAGACAGGGGGTTTGGGGCGCAAAAAGAGACCCAGTACTTC. It specifies CASSLVGDRGFGAQKETQYF.

The chain combines TRBV13 with TRBJ2-5; D gene ambiguous. Germline values: CDR1 PRHDT, CDR2 FYEKMQ (reference sequence). V was clipped by 0 bases and J by 3 bases, with 8 bases between them. The CDR3 has 14 residues. CDR3 in DNA: TGTGCCAGCAGCTTAGGGGGCCTGGAAGAGACCCAGTACTTC. It translates to CASSLGGLEETQYF.

This clone was counted a single time. This chain uses TRBV7-9 with TRBJ1-2, with TRBD1 matching 8 bases. J lost 3 bases, V lost 5 bases, and 5 bases had no gene match. The germline CDR1 and CDR2 sequences are SEHNR and FQNEAQ (reference sequence). The CDR3 loop spans 14 amino acids. The chain's CDR3 is CASSRTGRDYGYTF. CDR3 in DNA: TGTGCCAGCAGCAGGACAGGGCGCGACTATGGCTACACCTTC.

The J gene is TRBJ2-1, the V gene TRBV7-3; 9 bases are shared with TRBD2. The germline gives CDR1 SGHTA, CDR2 FQGTGA. V shed 3 bases, J shed 10 bases, and the junction held 4 bases outside the gene matches. This CDR3 region has 13 residues. CDR3 region: CASSFRTSEEQFF. CDR3 coding DNA: TGTGCCAGCAGCTTCCGGACTAGCGAAGAGCAGTTCTTC.

V gene TRBV2 combines with J gene TRBJ1-6, with TRBD1 identical over 7 bases. This CDR3 spans 17 amino acids. Germline CDR1 SNHLY, CDR2 FYNNEI. V dropped 6 bases and J dropped 0; count of bases not matched to a gene: 8. DNA of the CDR3: TGTGCCAGCAGGTGGACAGGCTCGAGCTCCTATAATTCACCCCTCCACTTT. Amino acids: CASRWTGSSSYNSPLHF.

The chain recombines TRBV19 with TRBJ2-7; tentative D call: TRBD1 (6 bases). From germline, CDR1 is LNHDA and CDR2 SQIVND (reference sequence). The CDR3 runs 15 residues. V dropped 0 bases and J dropped 4 bases, with 13 bases sitting between them. DNA for the CDR3: TGTGCCAGTAGTATAGATGGCAGGGGCGGGTACGAGCAGTACTTC. Protein product: CASSIDGRGGYEQYF.